This note documents a single T cell receptor (beta chain) sequence. The antigen is not known. TCRdb itself ran the RT-PCR reads through MiXCR, one entry per CDR3 protein. The sample carries over 800,000 distinct CDR3 sequences, 21% recorded once. This record comes from a study of response to subunit inactivated influenza vaccine. General study points: That few new T cells are recruited by each seasonal influenza vaccination was the authors' suggestion.

The receptor's source is a man in his fifties or sixties who received an inactivated influenza vaccine. The sample was PBMCs from blood, taken more than 4 days after vaccination.

The CDR3 coding sequence is TGCAGTGCCGCCTCTAGCGAATACCCCTACGAGCAGTACTTC. Its translation: CSAASSEYPYEQYF. The V gene is TRBV20-1, the J gene TRBJ2-7, with D perhaps TRBD2 (6 bases). The ends were cut back, 6 bases at V and 2 bases at J, with 17 bases in the middle. This CDR3 has 14 amino acids. The V gene's germline CDR1 is DFQATT and CDR2 SNEGSKA (reference sequence).